The 30 T cell receptor beta chains given below trace back to one sample, sequenced in a study of blood T cell repertoires in COVID-19. Assay: immunoSEQ multiplex PCR; the TCRdb copy retains only in-frame clones and omits some. The table shows around 86,000 clones, with around 87% occurring only once. The sample taken for sequencing was peripheral blood. The source is a woman of 80 years or more with acute or convalescent COVID-19.

V is TRBV6-2 or TRBV6-3 and J is TRBJ2-2, with TRBD2 matching over 7 bases. CDR3 length: 17 amino acids. Germline lookup yields CDR1 MNHEY and CDR2 SVGEGT. Trimming removed 0 bases from V and 1 base from J; junction bases left unmatched: 5. The CDR3 DNA follows: TGTGCCAGCAGTTACTCGGGAGCGGGGAAGAACACCGGGGAGCTGTTTTTT. Protein: CASSYSGAGKNTGELFF.

The genes are TRBV4-2 and TRBJ2-3; the match to TRBD2 covers 11 bases. The V gene's germline CDR1 is LGHNA and CDR2 YNFKEQ. V was clipped by 1 base and J by 1 base; unmatched bases: 1. CDR3 size: 16 residues. The DNA of the CDR3 is TGTGCCAGCAGCCAAGTACTAGCGGGGGGCACAGATACGCAGTATTTT. This codes for CASSQVLAGGTDTQYF.

The chain uses TRBV5-4 and TRBJ2-3; TRBD2 matches at 8 bases. The CDR3 length is 16 residues. The V gene end was trimmed by 3 bases and the J gene end by 1 base; junction bases not matched to a gene: 7. The germline V gene encodes CDR1 SGHNT and CDR2 YYREEE (reference sequence). The chain's CDR3 is CASSSIAAGGTDTQYF. The DNA of the CDR3 is TGTGCCAGCAGCTCCATTGCAGCGGGGGGCACAGATACGCAGTATTTT.

This clone was seen a handful of times. The chain has TRBV5-1 and TRBJ1-1; 8 bases align to TRBD1. The CDR3 is 14 residues long. Per germline, CDR1 SGHRS and CDR2 YFSETQ. J was trimmed by 6 bases and V by 3 bases; bases with no gene match: 7. The chain's CDR3 is CASSSGQGVPEAFF. In nucleotides, the CDR3 is TGCGCCAGCAGCTCCGGACAGGGAGTTCCTGAAGCTTTCTTT.

The rearrangement links TRBV5-4 to TRBJ1-2; 8 bases line up with TRBD1. Germline V CDR1 and CDR2: SGHNT, YYREEE (reference sequence). The junction had 13 bases not matched to a gene; V was cut back by 4 bases and J by 5 bases. This CDR3 spans 16 amino acids. The CDR3 is CASSLKSGGAGYGYTF. DNA for the CDR3: TGTGCCAGCAGCCTCAAATCAGGGGGCGCGGGGTATGGCTACACCTTC.

The rearrangement uses TRBV15 and TRBJ1-2; 7 nucleotides agree with TRBD1. CDR1 is LNHNV and CDR2 is YYDKDF in the germline V gene (reference sequence). Germline trimming cut 5 bases from V and 7 bases from J; bases unmatched to any gene: 13. The CDR3 has 15 amino acids. The CDR3 nucleotides read TGTGCCACCAGCGGGCGGACAGGAGCATTAGCTGGCTACACCTTC. Protein sequence: CATSGRTGALAGYTF.

This chain joins TRBV4-2 and TRBJ2-3; the match to TRBD2 covers 12 bases. In germline, CDR1 is LGHNA, CDR2 YNFKEQ. Unmatched junction bases numbered 10, after V lost 3 bases and J lost 3 bases. The CDR3 extends over 18 amino acids. This CDR3 reads CASSHAAGLAGKTDTQYF. CDR3 in DNA: TGTGCCAGCAGCCATGCGGCCGGACTAGCGGGAAAAACAGATACGCAGTATTTT.

This clone was found a few times. J is TRBJ1-2 and V is TRBV5-1; the match to TRBD1 covers 9 bases. The ends lost 2 bases at V and 6 bases at J; junction bases unmatched: 8. The CDR3 spans 15 residues. Germline values: CDR1 SGHRS, CDR2 YFSETQ. The CDR3 here is CASSLPGQGVDGYTF. The CDR3 DNA reads as TGCGCCAGCAGCTTACCGGGACAGGGAGTGGATGGCTACACCTTC.

This chain connects TRBV13 to TRBJ1-2, with D hard to call. Germline CDR1 reads PRHDT; CDR2 reads FYEKMQ (reference sequence). There are 13 residues in the CDR3. V lost 2 bases and J lost 5, with 9 bases in between. CDR3 protein: CASSLNVRYGYTF. The CDR3 coding sequence is TGTGCCAGCAGCTTAAATGTCCGGTATGGCTACACCTTC.

The chain uses TRBV4-2 and TRBJ2-1; 16 bases match TRBD2. The CDR3 spans 20 residues. Germline CDR1 is LGHNA and CDR2 is YNFKEQ. Trimming at V came to 0 bases and at J to 0 bases, leaving 5 bases not matched to a gene. CDR3 nucleotides: TGTGCCAGCAGCCAAGATACGGGACTAGCGGGGGGGAGCTCCTACAATGAGCAGTTCTTC. This sequence encodes CASSQDTGLAGGSSYNEQFF.

V usage is TRBV9 and J usage is TRBJ2-7; 9 bases fit TRBD2. Germline trimming cut 2 bases from V and 6 bases from J; bases unmatched to any gene: 9. The CDR3 runs 15 residues. Germline CDR1 SGDLS, CDR2 YYNGEE. CDR3 amino acids: CASSVSGSQAGEQYF. The CDR3 coding sequence is TGTGCCAGCAGCGTTAGCGGGAGCCAGGCCGGCGAGCAGTACTTC.

The CDR3 DNA sequence: TGTGCCAGCAGTTATGGACTAGCCGGAGAGACCCAGTACTTC. It specifies CASSYGLAGETQYF. The chain couples TRBV6-2 or TRBV6-3 to TRBJ2-5; 8 bases match TRBD2. The CDR3 has 14 amino acids. The ends lost 3 bases at V and 4 bases at J; junction bases unmatched: 4. Germline V gives CDR1 MNHEY, CDR2 SVGEGT.

The CDR3 bases are TGTGCCAGCAGTAAAGAACTAGCGGGGGGCGACGGGGACCAGTACTTC. Translation gives CASSKELAGGDGDQYF. The chain employs TRBV2 and TRBJ2-5, with 12 bases lining up with TRBD2. Germline CDR1 and CDR2: SNHLY and FYNNEI. The trim removed 5 bases at V and 10 bases at J, leaving 14 bases unmatched. This CDR3 has 16 amino acids.

This rearrangement joins TRBV30 to TRBJ2-5, with 8 positions matching TRBD1. This CDR3 is 13 amino acids long. From germline, CDR1 is GTSNPN and CDR2 SVGIG (reference sequence). The V and J ends lost 6 bases and 5 bases, in that order; junction bases with no gene match: 8. CDR3 bases: TGTGCCTGCCCCCAGGGGGCCGGTGAGACCCAGTACTTC. Its protein product is CACPQGAGETQYF.

The rearrangement links TRBV5-1 to TRBJ1-2, with 8 bases that match TRBD1. V lost 3 bases and J lost 8; bases outside the gene matches: 12. CDR1 is SGHRS and CDR2 is YFSETQ in the germline V gene. This CDR3 spans 15 amino acids. The CDR3 sequence: CASSSDTGGRSGYTF. The CDR3 nucleotides read TGCGCCAGCAGCTCCGATACAGGGGGGCGTAGCGGCTACACCTTC.

CDR3 nucleotides: TGCGCCAGCAGTGGTGGCAGCGAGCAGTACTTC. Its translation is CASSGGSEQYF. The V and J genes are TRBV10-1 and TRBJ2-7; no firm D call. Germline values: CDR1 WNHNN, CDR2 SYGVQD (reference sequence). The germline V and J ends were trimmed by 4 bases and 6 bases, with 7 bases remaining between them. This CDR3 comprises 11 residues.

The V gene is TRBV6-2 or TRBV6-3, the J gene TRBJ2-7; 7 nucleotides line up with TRBD2. The CDR3 has 15 amino acids. With 0 bases clipped from V and 1 base from J, the junction kept 3 bases outside the gene matches. Per germline, CDR1 MNHEY and CDR2 SVGEGT. The CDR3 DNA follows: TGTGCCAGCAGTTACTCGCGGGGGAGATCCTACGAGCAGTACTTC. Amino acid sequence: CASSYSRGRSYEQYF.

This chain uses TRBV9 with TRBJ1-1, with D maybe TRBD1 (6 bases). The CDR3 contains 14 residues. Looked up from germline, CDR1 is SGDLS and CDR2 is YYNGEE. V was clipped by 2 bases and J by 6 bases, with 14 bases between them. CDR3 residues: CASSVTGYNSEAFF. In DNA, the CDR3 is TGTGCCAGCAGCGTGACAGGCTACAATTCTGAAGCTTTCTTT. Variable domain in full (rest from reference TRBV9 and TRBJ1-1): DSGVTQTPKHLITATGQRVTLRCSPRSGDLSVYWYQQSLDQGLQFLIQYYNGEERAKGNILERFSAQQFPDLHSELNLSSLELGDSALYFCASSVTGYNSEAFFGQGTRLTVV.

This clone appeared once. The V call is TRBV7-9, the J call TRBJ2-7; 14 bases line up with TRBD2. Germline V CDR1 and CDR2: SEHNR, FQNEAQ (reference sequence). CDR3 length: 15 residues. The V gene end was trimmed by 8 bases and the J gene end by 6 bases; junction bases not matched to a gene: 9. The CDR3 here is CASGLAGGLPGEQYF. The CDR3 region has the DNA TGTGCCAGCGGACTAGCGGGGGGCCTACCGGGCGAGCAGTACTTC.

The rearrangement links TRBV5-1 to TRBJ1-2; D is perhaps TRBD1 (5 bases). The V and J ends lost 5 bases and 6 bases respectively, with 20 bases between them. Per the germline V gene, CDR1 is SGHRS and CDR2 is YFSETQ. This CDR3 has 15 amino acids. The CDR3 here is CASSLGQPANNGYTF. For the CDR3, the DNA is TGCGCCAGCAGTCTAGGACAACCAGCGAATAATGGCTACACCTTC.

This CDR3 reads CASSRQTNTEAFF. The CDR3 coding sequence is TGTGCCAGCAGTCGACAGACCAACACTGAAGCTTTCTTT. V usage is TRBV6-5 and J usage is TRBJ1-1; D is possibly TRBD1 (5 bases). Looked up from germline, CDR1 is MNHEY and CDR2 is SVGAGI. This CDR3 has 13 amino acids. Trimming shortened V by 5 bases and J by 2 bases, and 9 bases separated the two germline ends.

The V and J genes are TRBV6-5 and TRBJ1-3, with TRBD1 identical over 9 bases. The CDR3 consists of 15 residues. The germline V gene has CDR1 MNHEY and CDR2 SVGAGI. V gave up 10 bases and J gave up 0 bases; unmatched junction bases: 7. The CDR3 DNA reads TGTGCCACCATGACAGGGGGAAACTCTGGAAACACCATATATTTT. It translates to CATMTGGNSGNTIYF.

The chain links TRBV29-1 to TRBJ1-4, with 9 bases lining up with TRBD1. CDR1 SQVTM and CDR2 ANQGSEA come from the germline V gene. With V trimmed by 4 bases and J by 7 bases, 4 bases remained unmatched. This CDR3 has 13 amino acids. This CDR3 is CSVVGQGSEKLFF. CDR3 DNA sequence: TGCAGCGTTGTGGGACAGGGAAGTGAAAAACTGTTTTTT. Full variable domain (remainder filled in from reference TRBV29-1 and TRBJ1-4): SAVISQKPSRDICQRGTSLTIQCQVDSQVTMMFWYRQQPGQSLTLIATANQGSEATYESGFVIDKFPISRPNLTFSTLTVSNMSPEDSSIYLCSVVGQGSEKLFFGSGTQLSVL.

The chain links TRBV18 to TRBJ2-7; 9 bases match TRBD1. After removal of 1 base from V and 5 bases from J, the junction contained 6 bases not matched to a gene. Germline V gene data show CDR1 as KGHSH and CDR2 as LQKENI. The CDR3 spans 15 residues. This CDR3 is CASSPLGTGYNEQYF. The DNA of the CDR3 is TGTGCCAGCTCACCACTCGGGACAGGGTACAACGAGCAGTACTTC.

The rearrangement links TRBV6-1 to TRBJ2-1; TRBD2 aligns across 13 bases. This CDR3 spans 16 amino acids. Per germline, CDR1 MNHNS and CDR2 SASEGT. The junction had 6 bases not matched to a gene; V was cut back by 4 bases and J by 6 bases. The CDR3 DNA follows: TGTGCCAGCAGTGGATTACTAGCGGGAGGGCCCAATGAGCAGTTCTTC. Protein sequence: CASSGLLAGGPNEQFF.

The V and J genes are TRBV3-1 (or the pseudogene TRBV3-2) and TRBJ2-3, with 11 bases identical to TRBD2. CDR3 size: 19 residues. Unmatched junction bases numbered 11, after V lost 1 base and J lost 2 bases. Germline-derived CDR1 and CDR2 are LGHDT and YNNKEL (reference sequence). The CDR3 sequence is CASSQGVGYSGGATDTQYF. The CDR3 region has the DNA TGTGCCAGCAGCCAAGGAGTCGGGTATAGCGGGGGGGCCACAGATACGCAGTATTTT.

The table lists this clone with a count of one. J is TRBJ1-2 and V is TRBV19, with TRBD1 matching 7 bases. The V gene end was trimmed by 8 bases and the J gene end by 0 bases; junction bases not matched to a gene: 9. The CDR3 runs 15 residues. Germline V gene lookup returns CDR1 LNHDA and CDR2 SQIVND (reference sequence). The CDR3 nucleotides are TGTGCCAGTGGAAGGGGGCCCGCTTCTAACTATGGCTACACCTTC. This translates into CASGRGPASNYGYTF.

This clone was seen only a few times. This chain joins TRBV5-1 and TRBJ1-4; possible D gene TRBD1, 6 bases. Germline CDR1 and CDR2: SGHRS and YFSETQ. The CDR3 runs 16 residues. V lost 4 bases, J lost 8 bases, and 21 bases lay in between. The CDR3: CASSIRQVTFGEKLFF. CDR3 in DNA: TGCGCCAGCAGCATAAGACAGGTGACCTTTGGGGAAAAACTGTTTTTT.

The V gene is TRBV19, the J gene TRBJ1-2, with D possibly being TRBD1 (6 bases). The length of the CDR3 is 13 residues. Trimming removed 9 bases at V and 2 bases at J, with 13 bases between. In germline, CDR1 is LNHDA, CDR2 SQIVND (reference sequence). The CDR3 nucleotides are TGTGCCAGCACCAGGGACAAGAACTATGGCTACACCTTC. Its protein product is CASTRDKNYGYTF.

This clone was picked up one time. This chain uses TRBV18 with TRBJ1-4, with D possibly TRBD1 on 5 matching bases. The V gene's germline CDR1 is KGHSH and CDR2 LQKENI. The CDR3 contains 15 residues. V was clipped by 2 bases and J by 6 bases, with 13 bases between them. DNA of the CDR3: TGTGCCAGCTCACCAAGGAGGGGAGGGGATGAAAAACTGTTTTTT. Its protein product is CASSPRRGGDEKLFF.